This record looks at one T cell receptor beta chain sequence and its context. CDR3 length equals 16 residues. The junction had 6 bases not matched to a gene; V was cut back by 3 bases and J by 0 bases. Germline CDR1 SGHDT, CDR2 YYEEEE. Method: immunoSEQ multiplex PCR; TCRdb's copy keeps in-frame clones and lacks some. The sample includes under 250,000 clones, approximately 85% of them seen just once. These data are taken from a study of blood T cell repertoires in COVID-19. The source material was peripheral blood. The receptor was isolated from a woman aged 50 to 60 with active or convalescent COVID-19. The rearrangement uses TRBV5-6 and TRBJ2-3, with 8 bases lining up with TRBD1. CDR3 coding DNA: TGTGCCAGCAGCTCACGGACAGGGACTAGCACAGATACGCAGTATTTT. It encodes CASSSRTGTSTDTQYF.